The 29 T cell receptor beta chains listed next were all sequenced from one sample in a study of beta chain features in type 1 diabetes. The study, taken as a whole, reports: Significant though moderate, a shortening of TCRB CDR3s appeared in all four CD4+ subsets of Type 1 diabetes patients.

Their antigen targets remain unknown. As every portion of the isolated RNA was reverse transcribed, the sequencing read expressed TCRB transcripts. Profiling relied on immunoSEQ multiplex PCR, and the TCRdb table lists in-frame clones only, not all of them. In the table there are around 650,000 clones, around 12% of which are singletons. Material for sequencing was naive CD4+ T cells from blood. Source of these receptors: a man between 25 and 39 years old with type 1 diabetes.

The sample holds a few counts of this clone. The chain has TRBV15 and TRBJ1-6; D is ambiguous. CDR3 length: 12 amino acids. The germline CDR1 and CDR2 sequences are LNHNV and YYDKDF (reference sequence). Between the trimmed V and J ends, which lost 3 bases and 10 bases, there was a span of 7 bases. CDR3 sequence reads: CATSRDSSPLHF. The CDR3 DNA reads as TGTGCCACCAGCAGGGACTCCTCACCCCTCCACTTT.

This clone was seen at least ten times. V is TRBV7-2 and J is TRBJ2-7; 9 nucleotides match TRBD2. The CDR3 consists of 15 residues. V shed 6 bases and J 7 bases; nucleotides not matched to a gene: 13. Germline CDR1 is SGHTA and CDR2 is FQGNSA. The chain's CDR3 is CASSTGAGGSVEQYF. The CDR3, as DNA: TGTGCCAGCAGTACCGGAGCGGGGGGATCGGTTGAGCAGTACTTC. The full variable domain, with the rest looked up from reference TRBV7-2 and TRBJ2-7, is GAGVSQSPSNKVTEKGKDVELRCDPISGHTALYWYRQSLGQGLEFLIYFQGNSAPDKSGLPSDRFSAERTGGSVSTLTIQRTQQEDSAVYLCASSTGAGGSVEQYFGPGTRLTVT.

There are a few counts of this clone. The chain recombines TRBV6-6 with TRBJ2-5; the match to TRBD2 covers 7 bases. The length of the CDR3 is 14 residues. Germline CDR1 is MNHNY and CDR2 is SVGAGI (reference sequence). The trim removed 4 bases at V and 3 bases at J, leaving 5 bases unmatched. The CDR3 sequence: CASSSPRGKETQYF. CDR3 nucleotides: TGTGCCAGCAGTTCGCCGCGGGGGAAAGAGACCCAGTACTTC.

V is TRBV9 and J is TRBJ1-6; D is undetermined. This CDR3 is built from 15 residues. Germline V lookup: CDR1 SGDLS, CDR2 YYNGEE. Trimming took 0 bases from V and 7 from J, leaving 11 bases between them. For the CDR3, the DNA is TGTGCCAGCAGCGTAGATAACCCGGGGAATTCACCCCTCCACTTT. It codes for CASSVDNPGNSPLHF.

A few counts support this clone. The V call is TRBV2, the J call TRBJ2-5, with a weak D call TRBD1 (6 bases). The V end was cut by 8 bases, the J end by 5 bases, with 21 bases between. Germline CDR1 SNHLY, CDR2 FYNNEI. This CDR3 spans 15 amino acids. As DNA, the CDR3 is TGTGCCAGCCCTGGACAGACAAGAGGGCGGGAGACCCAGTACTTC. Protein product: CASPGQTRGRETQYF.

This clone was counted a few times. The CDR3 DNA follows: TGTGCCAGCAGCCCACTCGGGTCCTACCAAGAGACCCAGTACTTC. It is translated as CASSPLGSYQETQYF. The chain combines TRBV7-9 with TRBJ2-5; D unresolved. The CDR3 consists of 15 residues. Trimming pared 5 bases from V and 0 bases from J, leaving 13 bases between. Germline lookup yields CDR1 SEHNR and CDR2 FQNEAQ (reference sequence).

A few counts support this clone. J is TRBJ1-2 and V is TRBV4-3; 9 nucleotides agree with TRBD1. Germline V gene data show CDR1 as LGHNA and CDR2 as YSLEER. The CDR3 is made up of 16 amino acids. V lost 3 bases and J lost 1; bases outside the gene matches: 6. CDR3 in DNA: TGCGCCAGCAGCCAGGACGGACAGGGGCTTAACTATGGCTACACCTTC. Residues: CASSQDGQGLNYGYTF.

The chain combines TRBV27 with TRBJ1-1; 7 nucleotides agree with TRBD1. Germline V gene data show CDR1 as MNHEY and CDR2 as SMNVEV (reference sequence). V gave up 2 bases and J gave up 3 bases; unmatched junction bases: 12. This CDR3 region has 17 residues. The DNA of the CDR3 is TGTGCCAGCAGTTTAGCGACAGGGCGGTTTTTGGACACTGAAGCTTTCTTT. It specifies CASSLATGRFLDTEAFF.

This chain uses TRBV11-2 with TRBJ2-3; D ambiguous. Germline V lookup: CDR1 SGHAT, CDR2 FQNNGV. Trimming removed 5 bases at V and 6 bases at J, with 6 bases between. This CDR3 is built from 11 residues. The CDR3 protein is CASSVRDTQYF. The CDR3 DNA sequence: TGTGCCAGCAGCGTGAGGGATACGCAGTATTTT.

This clone was seen a few times. The chain employs TRBV18 and TRBJ1-5; a possible D gene is TRBD1 (6 bases). Germline V gene sequence: CDR1 KGHSH, CDR2 LQKENI. Trimming shortened V by 3 bases and J by 4 bases, and 22 bases separated the two germline ends. This CDR3 is 18 amino acids long. CDR3 nucleotide sequence: TGTGCCAGCTCACCTGATCGCTTGCCGGGACACCAAAATCAGCCCCAGCATTTT. Translating it yields CASSPDRLPGHQNQPQHF.

This clone was counted a few times. This chain joins TRBV30 and TRBJ2-3; 10 bases map to TRBD2. CDR1 and CDR2 from the germline V gene are GTSNPN and SVGIG (reference sequence). This CDR3 comprises 16 residues. Germline trimming cut 0 bases from V and 0 bases from J; bases unmatched to any gene: 3. CDR3 region: CAWSVGLAASTDTQYF. Here the CDR3 DNA reads TGTGCCTGGAGTGTTGGACTAGCGGCCAGCACAGATACGCAGTATTTT.

The V call is TRBV18, the J call TRBJ1-6; D is possibly TRBD1 (5 bases). The CDR3 covers 14 residues. CDR1 and CDR2 (germline): KGHSH, LQKENI. Deletions cut 2 bases from V and 5 bases from J, with 7 bases between. The CDR3 loop is CASSPRGNNSPLHF. DNA for the CDR3: TGTGCCAGCTCACCAAGGGGTAATAATTCACCCCTCCACTTT.

The table lists this clone with a few counts. The chain joins TRBV4-3 to TRBJ2-1, with 7 bases fitting TRBD1. CDR3 length: 16 amino acids. Germline V gene data show CDR1 as LGHNA and CDR2 as YSLEER. The J segment lost 7 bases and the V segment lost 0 bases, leaving 9 bases of the junction unmatched. CDR3 amino acids: CASSQDPQGEGNEQFF. For the CDR3, the DNA is TGCGCCAGCAGCCAAGACCCCCAGGGGGAAGGGAATGAGCAGTTCTTC.

This chain joins TRBV19 and TRBJ2-5; the match to TRBD2 covers 11 bases. From germline, CDR1 is LNHDA and CDR2 SQIVND (reference sequence). The CDR3 has 16 residues. V lost 5 bases and J lost 0; bases outside the gene matches: 5. The CDR3 sequence is CASSPGLAAYQETQYF. The CDR3 DNA reads as TGTGCCAGTAGTCCGGGACTAGCGGCGTACCAAGAGACCCAGTACTTC.

This clone was observed a few times. The chain recombines TRBV13 with TRBJ2-7; D is ambiguous. In germline, CDR1 is PRHDT, CDR2 FYEKMQ (reference sequence). Deletions cut 2 bases from V and 1 base from J, with 6 bases between. The CDR3 is 13 amino acids. The CDR3 spells CASSLRQSYEQYF. CDR3 DNA sequence: TGTGCCAGCAGCTTAAGGCAGTCCTACGAGCAGTACTTC.

This rearrangement joins TRBV7-2 to TRBJ1-6; D not resolved. Looked up from germline, CDR1 is SGHTA and CDR2 is FQGNSA. Trimming removed 5 bases from V and 7 bases from J, with 15 bases in between. There are 15 residues in the CDR3. The CDR3 protein is CASSRTWGGNSPLHF. For the CDR3, the DNA is TGTGCCAGCAGCCGAACCTGGGGAGGGAATTCACCCCTCCACTTT.

The chain has TRBV19 and TRBJ1-5; D gene ambiguous. Trimming took off 5 bases at V and 5 bases at J, with 10 bases between the two ends. The CDR3 consists of 13 residues. Germline CDR1 LNHDA, CDR2 SQIVND (reference sequence). In nucleotides, the CDR3 is TGTGCCAGTAGTTTGCGGAGAGATCAGCCCCAGCATTTT. The encoded protein is CASSLRRDQPQHF.

The CDR3 spells CASSNWDTSTDTQYF. The CDR3 DNA reads TGTGCCAGTAGTAATTGGGACACCAGCACAGATACGCAGTATTTT. The chain carries TRBV19 and TRBJ2-3; tentatively, D is TRBD1 (6 bases). Trimming shortened V by 4 bases and J by 0 bases, and 11 bases separated the two germline ends. The CDR3 is made up of 15 amino acids. CDR1 is LNHDA, CDR2 SQIVND, per germline (reference sequence).

This clone was recorded a few times. The J gene is TRBJ2-1, the V gene TRBV30; 11 positions match TRBD1. The CDR3 totals 16 residues. The trim removed 1 base at V and 3 bases at J, leaving 5 bases unmatched. The germline V gene has CDR1 GTSNPN and CDR2 SVGIG (reference sequence). The CDR3 protein is CAWSAWTGGHYNEQFF. The DNA for the CDR3 is TGTGCCTGGAGTGCGTGGACAGGGGGCCACTACAATGAGCAGTTCTTC. The full variable domain, rest sourced from reference TRBV30 and TRBJ2-1, is SQTIHQWPATLVQPVGSPLSLECTVEGTSNPNLYWYRQAAGRGLQLLFYSVGIGQISSEVPQNLSASRPQDRQFILSSKKLLLSDSGFYLCAWSAWTGGHYNEQFFGPGTRLTVL.

This chain uses TRBV6-5 with TRBJ1-5; D remains unclear. CDR1 is MNHEY, CDR2 SVGAGI, per germline. V shed 8 bases and J shed 7 bases, with 15 bases lying between them. This CDR3 spans 13 amino acids. The CDR3 DNA sequence: TGTGCCAGCCGATGGCAGGCCGGGCAGCCCCAGCATTTT. Translating it yields CASRWQAGQPQHF.

This clone was seen only a few times. The chain couples TRBV10-3 to TRBJ2-5; the D gene is possibly TRBD1 (5 bases). Trimming removed 0 bases at V and 4 bases at J, with 12 bases between. The CDR3 spans 15 residues. Germline CDR1 ENHRY, CDR2 SYGVKD. CDR3 sequence: CAISESKGKGETQYF. The CDR3, as DNA: TGTGCCATCAGTGAGTCAAAGGGGAAGGGAGAGACCCAGTACTTC.

The table lists this clone with a few counts. J is TRBJ2-2 and V is TRBV11-3; D is perhaps TRBD1 or TRBD2 (5 bases each). CDR3 size: 13 residues. Germline V gene data show CDR1 as SGHNT and CDR2 as YENEEA. Trimming took 10 bases from V and 3 from J, leaving 12 bases between them. The DNA of the CDR3 is TGTGCCACCAAGGGGAGCTACACCGGGGAGCTGTTTTTT. Its protein is CATKGSYTGELFF. The full variable domain, its missing parts supplied by reference TRBV11-3 and TRBJ2-2, is EAGVVQSPRYKIIEKKQPVAFWCNPISGHNTLYWYLQNLGQGPELLIRYENEEAVDDSQLPKDRFSAERLKGVDSTLKIQPAELGDSAVYLCATKGSYTGELFFGEGSRLTVL.

The chain recombines TRBV25-1 with TRBJ2-5; D is perhaps TRBD1 (5 bases). Near its end, the DNA agrees better with TRBJ2-7, so the J call may be wrong. Per the germline V gene, CDR1 is MGHDK and CDR2 is SYGVNS. CDR3 length: 16 amino acids. DNA of the CDR3: TGTGCCAGCAGTGATGACAGTATTCGAAGCCTTTACGAGCAGTACTTC. It encodes CASSDDSIRSLYEQYF.

CDR3 nucleotide sequence: TGCGCCAGCAGCTTGGCCACCGGGACCCACTACGAGCAGTACTTC. It is translated as CASSLATGTHYEQYF. This chain joins TRBV5-1 and TRBJ2-7; D may correspond to TRBD1 or TRBD2 (5 bases each). Trimming pared 0 bases from V and 3 bases from J, leaving 13 bases between. This CDR3 region has 15 residues. Per the germline V gene, CDR1 is SGHRS and CDR2 is YFSETQ. The variable domain in full, completed from reference TRBV5-1 and TRBJ2-7, reads KAGVTQTPRYLIKTRGQQVTLSCSPISGHRSVSWYQQTPGQGLQFLFEYFSETQRNKGNFPGRFSGRQFSNSRSEMNVSTLELGDSALYLCASSLATGTHYEQYFGPGTRLTVT.

The chain uses TRBV9 and TRBJ2-7; 8 bases agree with TRBD1. CDR3 length: 15 amino acids. The junction had 6 bases not matched to a gene; V was cut back by 2 bases and J by 2 bases. Per the germline V gene, CDR1 is SGDLS and CDR2 is YYNGEE. The CDR3 here is CASSVTAQGAYEQYF. The CDR3 DNA is TGTGCCAGCAGCGTCACCGCACAGGGGGCCTACGAGCAGTACTTC.

This clone was observed a handful of times. The J gene is TRBJ2-1, the V gene TRBV5-1, with D uncertain. Germline CDR1 and CDR2: SGHRS and YFSETQ. The germline V and J ends were trimmed by 0 bases and 0 bases, with 7 bases remaining between them. CDR3 length equals 15 residues. This CDR3 reads CASSLGGISYNEQFF. The CDR3, as DNA: TGCGCCAGCAGCTTGGGCGGTATCTCCTACAATGAGCAGTTCTTC.

Only one count was recorded for this clone. The rearrangement joins TRBV7-2 to TRBJ2-7; maybe TRBD1 (5 bases). Germline assignment: CDR1 SGHTA and CDR2 FQGNSA. V lost 4 bases, J lost 2 bases, and 9 bases lay in between. The length of the CDR3 is 13 residues. The CDR3 DNA reads TGTGCCAGCAGCTCGTGGGGCCCCTACGAGCAGTACTTC. Its protein is CASSSWGPYEQYF.

The chain links TRBV11-2 to TRBJ1-5; 8 bases align to TRBD1. J was trimmed by 6 bases and V by 5 bases; bases with no gene match: 9. Germline CDR1 is SGHAT and CDR2 is FQNNGV. The CDR3 sequence is 15 residues long. For the CDR3, the DNA is TGTGCCAGCAGCCTCGGACAGGGAGGAGGTCAGCCCCAGCATTTT. Residues: CASSLGQGGGQPQHF.

The table lists this clone with a few counts. This chain connects TRBV9 to TRBJ2-1; 11 bases fit TRBD2. In germline, CDR1 is SGDLS, CDR2 YYNGEE. The CDR3 is made up of 15 amino acids. With V trimmed by 3 bases and J by 7 bases, 6 bases remained unmatched. DNA for the CDR3: TGTGCCAGCAGCGCGGGACTAGCGGACCGTAATGAGCAGTTCTTC. This translates into CASSAGLADRNEQFF.